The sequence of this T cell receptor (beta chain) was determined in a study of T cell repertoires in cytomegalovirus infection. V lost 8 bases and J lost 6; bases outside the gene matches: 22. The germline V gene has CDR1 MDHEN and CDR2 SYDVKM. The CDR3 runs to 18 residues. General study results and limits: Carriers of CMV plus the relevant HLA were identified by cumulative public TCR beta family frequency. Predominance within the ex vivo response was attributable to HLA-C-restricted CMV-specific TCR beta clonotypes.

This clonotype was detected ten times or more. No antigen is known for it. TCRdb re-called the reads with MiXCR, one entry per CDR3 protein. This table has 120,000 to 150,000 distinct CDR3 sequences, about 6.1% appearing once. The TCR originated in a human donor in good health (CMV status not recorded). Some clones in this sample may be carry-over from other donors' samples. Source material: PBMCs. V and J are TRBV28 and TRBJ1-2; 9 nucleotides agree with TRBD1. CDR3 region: CASHPGQGLAGGGDGYTF. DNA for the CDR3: TGTGCCAGCCACCCGGGACAGGGACTGGCCGGGGGGGGAGATGGCTACACCTTC.